This is a list of T cell receptor beta chains from one sample in a study of T cell repertoires in cytomegalovirus infection. Each CDR3 protein gets one entry after TCRdb re-called the reads with MiXCR. Of roughly 720,000 distinct CDR3 sequences in the sample, approximately 34% were seen once. Input material: PBMCs. Receptors were obtained from a human donor in good health (CMV status not recorded). Some clones in this sample may be carry-over from other donors' samples. Each CDR3 is given with its conserved first and last residue. The order of the fields is D gene, V gene, clone size, J gene, CDR3 DNA, CDR3 protein. The D gene is left open where the match is weak. The listing skips clone size in some rows; elsewhere it reads once, few, many or a size class.

D: NA; V: TRBV7-9; size: NA; J: TRBJ2-3; DNA: TGTGCCAGCAGCTTCCCGGACGGTCTAGTGCAGTATTTT; CDR3: CASSFPDGLVQYF
D: NA; V: TRBV28; size: NA; J: TRBJ1-5; DNA: TGTGCCAGCAGTTTATCTCTGGGGATGAGCAATCAGCCCCAGCATTTT; CDR3: CASSLSLGMSNQPQHF
D: TRBD2; V: TRBV27; size: NA; J: TRBJ2-7; DNA: TGTGCCAGCAGTGCCTCGACTAGCGGGAGTCTCTACGAGCAGTACTTC; CDR3: CASSASTSGSLYEQYF
D: TRBD2; V: TRBV11-1; size: few; J: TRBJ2-1; DNA: TGTGCCAGCAGCTTTTATTCTGCGGGAGACAATGAGCAGTTCTTC; CDR3: CASSFYSAGDNEQFF
D: NA; V: TRBV7-9; size: NA; J: TRBJ1-3; DNA: TGTGCCAGCAGCTCCACCGAAAACACCATATATTTT; CDR3: CASSSTENTIYF
D: TRBD2; V: TRBV20-1; size: NA; J: TRBJ2-4; DNA: TGCAGTGCTACCCTAGCGGGTGCCAAAAACATTCAGTACTTC; CDR3: CSATLAGAKNIQYF
D: TRBD1; V: TRBV2; size: NA; J: TRBJ2-2; DNA: TGTGCCAGCAGGATAGACAGGGGCCGAGGCACCGGGGAGCTGTTTTTT; CDR3: CASRIDRGRGTGELFF
D: NA; V: TRBV28; size: few; J: TRBJ2-6; DNA: TGTGCCAGCAGCCTTGGGCAGGGTAGGCAGATCGGGGCCAACGTCCTGACTTTC; CDR3: CASSLGQGRQIGANVLTF
D: TRBD1; V: TRBV25-1; size: NA; J: TRBJ2-7; DNA: TGTGCCAGCATTCCAAACCCGGGACAGATACCCTACGAGCAGTACTTC; CDR3: CASIPNPGQIPYEQYF
D: TRBD1; V: TRBV6-5; size: NA; J: TRBJ2-2; DNA: TGTGCCAGCAGTCGCTCCTCCGGGACAGTGAACACCGGGGAGCTGTTTTTT; CDR3: CASSRSSGTVNTGELFF
D: NA; V: TRBV12-3/TRBV12-4; size: few; J: TRBJ2-3; DNA: TGTGCCAGCAGTTTATTGGGAGGACCCAGCACAGATACGCAGTATTTT; CDR3: CASSLLGGPSTDTQYF
D: NA; V: TRBV6-5; size: NA; J: TRBJ1-1; DNA: TGTGCCAGCAGTTACTCGGGTTCGGGAGGATGGTCTCACGCTTTCTTT; CDR3: CASSYSGSGGWSHAFF
D: NA; V: TRBV24-1; size: NA; J: TRBJ2-2; DNA: TGTGCCACTATGGTGCCCACCGGGGAGCTGTTTTTT; CDR3: CATMVPTGELFF
D: NA; V: TRBV12-3/TRBV12-4; size: NA; J: TRBJ1-3; DNA: TGTGCCAGCAGTTTAGAGGTAGACACCATATATTTT; CDR3: CASSLEVDTIYF
D: TRBD2; V: TRBV28; size: NA; J: TRBJ2-3; DNA: TGTGCCAGCAGCTCCCCCAAGTCCGGACTAGCGGGAGGTGGCACAGAGACGCAGTATTTT; CDR3: CASSSPKSGLAGGGTETQYF
D: TRBD1; V: TRBV7-2; size: few; J: TRBJ2-7; DNA: TGTGCCAGCAGCTTATCCGGGACAGACATCTACGAGCAGTACTTC; CDR3: CASSLSGTDIYEQYF
D: NA; V: TRBV5-1; size: NA; J: TRBJ2-2; DNA: TGCGCCAGCAGACAAAACGGGGGGACAGGACCGAACACCGGGGAGCTGTTTTTT; CDR3: CASRQNGGTGPNTGELFF
D: NA; V: TRBV12-3/TRBV12-4; size: NA; J: TRBJ1-2; DNA: TGTGCCAGCAGTTTGTCCGAAAGGATTAACTATGGCTACACCTTC; CDR3: CASSLSERINYGYTF
D: NA; V: TRBV10-3; size: NA; J: TRBJ2-1; DNA: TGTGCAATCAGTGAGTCGAGCACTAGTCGGTACAATGATCAGTTCTTC; CDR3: CAISESSTSRYNDQFF
D: NA; V: TRBV29-1; size: NA; J: TRBJ2-1; DNA: TGCAGCGGCCTAGCTTCTGACTACAATGTGCAGTTCTTC; CDR3: CSGLASDYNVQFF